This entry is about one T cell receptor (beta chain). One end of the junction is discordant with germline, which a read error may explain. The data originate from a study of blood T cells in healthy people across ages. The second PCR ran about 6 to 12 cycles with a sample-barcoded 5' primer and J-beta primers. In TCRdb, the 5' RACE reads were re-called with MiXCR into one record per CDR3 protein. The sample lists about 570,000 distinct CDR3 sequences; around a quarter were seen once. The same sample was also used in a study of T cells of mothers and their children. This second report adds: Over 10 million reads per mother and around 3.2 million per child were obtained. Normalized overlap was always slightly, never significantly, higher in related than unrelated mother-child pairs.

The sequenced sample was blood. The TCR originated in a boy between 2 and 10 years old in good health.

CDR3 region: CASSPGSEQSF. The CDR3, as DNA: TGTGCCAGCAGCCCTGGGAGCGAGCAGTCCTTC. The chain has TRBV7-9 and TRBJ2-5, with D maybe TRBD2 (5 bases). The CDR3 spans 11 residues. Germline CDR1 SEHNR, CDR2 FQNEAQ (reference sequence).